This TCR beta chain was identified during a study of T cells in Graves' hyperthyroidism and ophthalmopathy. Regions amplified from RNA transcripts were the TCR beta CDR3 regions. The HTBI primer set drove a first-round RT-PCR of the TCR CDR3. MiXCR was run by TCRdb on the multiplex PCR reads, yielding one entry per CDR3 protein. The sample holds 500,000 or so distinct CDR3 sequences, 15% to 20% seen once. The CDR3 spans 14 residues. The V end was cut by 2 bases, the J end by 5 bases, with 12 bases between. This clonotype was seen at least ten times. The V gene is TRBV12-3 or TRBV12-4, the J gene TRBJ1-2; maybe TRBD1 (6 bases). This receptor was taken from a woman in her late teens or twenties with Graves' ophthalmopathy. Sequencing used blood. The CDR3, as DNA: TGTGCCAGCAGTTTAAGGGGGGCATGGTATGGCTACACCTTC. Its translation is CASSLRGAWYGYTF.